Presented here are 24 T cell receptor beta chains from one specimen sequenced in a study of T cells in Graves' hyperthyroidism and ophthalmopathy. TCR beta CDR3 region amplification was performed from RNA transcripts. HTBI primers were the set used in a first-round RT-PCR of the TCR CDR3. TCRdb called the multiplex PCR reads again in MiXCR, with one record for every CDR3 protein. This sample has hundreds of thousands of distinct CDR3 sequences, with 13% to 15% found just once. Specimen: blood. These receptors were taken from a woman aged 45-59 years with Graves' ophthalmopathy.

This chain connects TRBV19 to TRBJ1-1; 9 bases are a match to TRBD1. The ends lost 0 bases at V and 13 bases at J; junction bases unmatched: 12. This CDR3 comprises 15 residues. CDR1 LNHDA and CDR2 SQIVND come from the germline V gene (reference sequence). The chain's CDR3 is CASSIDQGQGIGDFF. DNA for the CDR3: TGTGCCAGTAGTATAGACCAGGGACAGGGAATTGGAGATTTCTTT.

This clonotype has at least ten counts. The CDR3 loop reads CASSPGQATNEKLFF. CDR3 DNA: TGTGCCAGCTCACCGGGACAGGCAACTAATGAAAAACTGTTTTTT. The chain recombines TRBV18 with TRBJ1-4, with 8 bases that match TRBD1. This CDR3 has 15 residues. Germline V lookup: CDR1 KGHSH, CDR2 LQKENI. V was pared by 3 bases and J by 0 bases, with 0 bases of the junction left unmatched.

At least ten counts were recorded for this clonotype. This chain links TRBV10-3 with TRBJ1-4; TRBD1 agrees at 11 bases. With V trimmed by 5 bases and J by 7 bases, 3 bases remained unmatched. Germline V gene lookup returns CDR1 ENHRY and CDR2 SYGVKD. The CDR3 runs 14 residues. The CDR3 spells CAISRGTGGEKLFF. CDR3 DNA: TGTGCCATCAGTCGTGGGACAGGGGGTGAAAAACTGTTTTTT.

This clonotype was found many times. The genes are TRBV5-5 and TRBJ2-5, with TRBD1 as a possible D gene (5 bases). The length of the CDR3 is 14 residues. Between the trimmed V and J ends, which lost 0 bases and 5 bases, there was a span of 11 bases. CDR1 is SGHKS, CDR2 YYEKEE, per germline (reference sequence). The CDR3 region is CASSLVGAGETQYF. CDR3 coding DNA: TGTGCCAGCAGCTTGGTTGGGGCAGGGGAGACCCAGTACTTC.

This clonotype was observed at least ten times. CDR3 sequence: CASSLALRGSGEQFF. CDR3 coding DNA: TGTGCCAGCAGCTTAGCATTGCGCGGGAGTGGTGAGCAGTTCTTC. This chain connects TRBV11-2 to TRBJ2-1; TRBD2 matches 7 bases. There are 15 residues in the CDR3. Germline V gene lookup returns CDR1 SGHAT and CDR2 FQNNGV. V was pared by 1 base and J by 9 bases, with 9 bases of the junction left unmatched.

This clonotype was observed a handful of times. This chain links TRBV7-9 with TRBJ2-4; D ambiguous. There are 11 residues in the CDR3. V dropped 5 bases and J dropped 10 bases, with 9 bases sitting between them. CDR1 is SEHNR, CDR2 FQNEAQ, per germline (reference sequence). The DNA of the CDR3 is TGTGCCAGCAGCATCCGCGGTATTCAGTACTTC. Protein: CASSIRGIQYF.

This clonotype has more than one count but fewer than ten. The J gene is TRBJ2-1, the V gene TRBV19; a weak D match, TRBD1 (6 bases). This CDR3 region has 15 residues. The germline V gene encodes CDR1 LNHDA and CDR2 SQIVND (reference sequence). The V gene lost 0 bases and the J gene lost 7 bases, with 13 bases spanning the gap. The CDR3 DNA reads TGTGCCAGTAGTATAGAAGGACAGCTTCGGAATGAGCAGTTCTTC. This gives the protein CASSIEGQLRNEQFF.

This clonotype was picked up many times. The chain couples TRBV11-2 to TRBJ1-1; maybe TRBD1 (5 bases). Germline loops: CDR1 SGHAT, CDR2 FQNNGV. V was clipped by 5 bases and J by 4 bases, with 20 bases between them. The CDR3 is made up of 16 amino acids. This CDR3 is CASSPVDAGTSTEAFF. DNA for the CDR3: TGTGCCAGCAGCCCCGTGGATGCAGGGACTAGCACTGAAGCTTTCTTT. Full variable domain (missing parts from reference TRBV11-2 and TRBJ1-1): EAGVAQSPRYKIIEKRQSVAFWCNPISGHATLYWYQQILGQGPKLLIQFQNNGVVDDSQLPKDRFSAERLKGVDSTLKIQPAKLEDSAVYLCASSPVDAGTSTEAFFGQGTRLTVV.

This clonotype was seen many times. The chain combines TRBV30 with TRBJ1-1; 7 positions agree with TRBD1. The CDR3 sequence is 12 residues long. The ends lost 6 bases at V and 6 bases at J; junction bases unmatched: 7. Germline assignment: CDR1 GTSNPN and CDR2 SVGIG (reference sequence). In nucleotides, the CDR3 is TGTGCCTGTGAAGACAGGGAGCCTGAAGCTTTCTTT. Encoded protein: CACEDREPEAFF. The entire variable domain, with the rest obtained from reference TRBV30 and TRBJ1-1, is as follows: SQTIHQWPATLVQPVGSPLSLECTVEGTSNPNLYWYRQAAGRGLQLLFYSVGIGQISSEVPQNLSASRPQDRQFILSSKKLLLSDSGFYLCACEDREPEAFFGQGTRLTVV.

The sample holds many counts of this clonotype. V gene TRBV20-1 combines with J gene TRBJ2-5; 9 positions agree with TRBD2. CDR3 length: 15 amino acids. The V gene's germline CDR1 is DFQATT and CDR2 SNEGSKA (reference sequence). V lost 4 bases to trimming and J lost 5 bases; unmatched junction nucleotides: 11. This CDR3 is CSAILLSGSRETQYF. CDR3 nucleotides: TGCAGTGCTATTCTACTTAGCGGGAGTCGGGAGACCCAGTACTTC.

This clonotype was found a few times. Since a much larger clone is just one base distant, this may be a read error. The chain joins TRBV13 to TRBJ2-1, with 13 bases aligning to TRBD2. Looked up from germline, CDR1 is PRHDT and CDR2 is FYEKMQ (reference sequence). The CDR3 runs 17 residues. The V segment lost 0 bases and the J segment 1 base; nucleotides outside the gene matches: 0. The CDR3 DNA is TGTGCCAGCAGCTTAGGGACTAGCGGGGGGTCCTACAATGAGCAGTTCTTC. Encoded protein: CASSLGTSGGSYNEQFF.

The chain combines TRBV14 with TRBJ1-6, with D hard to call. Per the germline V gene, CDR1 is SGHDN and CDR2 is FVKESK. The CDR3 length is 13 residues. The germline V and J ends were trimmed by 0 bases and 10 bases, with 7 bases remaining between them. In DNA form, the CDR3 reads TGTGCCAGCAGCCAAGATTCTGGGTCACCCCTCCACTTT. Residues: CASSQDSGSPLHF.

This clonotype was detected ten times or more. This chain links TRBV12-3 or TRBV12-4 with TRBJ1-6; 10 nucleotides align to TRBD1. The CDR3 contains 15 residues. The V gene end was trimmed by 2 bases and the J gene end by 7 bases; junction bases not matched to a gene: 2. CDR3 loop: CASSLRTGGNSPLHF. The CDR3 coding sequence is TGTGCCAGCAGTTTAAGGACAGGGGGGAATTCACCCCTCCACTTT.

This clonotype has just a few counts. The chain links TRBV4-3 to TRBJ1-3, with D uncertain. Trimming pared 1 base from V and 3 bases from J, leaving 4 bases between. Germline V gene data show CDR1 as LGHNA and CDR2 as YSLEER. The CDR3 runs 13 residues. The CDR3: CASSQVVGNTIYF. The CDR3 region has the DNA TGCGCCAGCAGCCAAGTCGTTGGAAACACCATATATTTT.

This clonotype was seen ten or more times. The chain combines TRBV11-2 with TRBJ2-7; D gene unclear. The CDR3 contains 16 residues. The germline V gene has CDR1 SGHAT and CDR2 FQNNGV. V was pared by 3 bases and J by 5 bases, with 20 bases between. CDR3 bases: TGTGCCAGCAGCTTCTCTTGGGCCAAGGGAACTGACGAGCAGTACTTC. Amino acid sequence: CASSFSWAKGTDEQYF.

This clonotype has ten or more counts. The V gene is TRBV7-9, the J gene TRBJ2-3, with 8 bases matching TRBD1. Trimming at V came to 3 bases and at J to 2 bases, leaving 4 bases not matched to a gene. Germline-derived CDR1 and CDR2 are SEHNR and FQNEAQ (reference sequence). The CDR3 has 15 residues. DNA of the CDR3: TGTGCCAGCAGCTTGACAGGGGCAGACACAGATACGCAGTATTTT. It is translated as CASSLTGADTDTQYF.

This chain connects TRBV5-4 to TRBJ2-1, with no clear D. Germline V lookup: CDR1 SGHNT, CDR2 YYREEE (reference sequence). V dropped 0 bases and J dropped 7 bases, with 14 bases sitting between them. The CDR3 consists of 15 residues. The CDR3 DNA follows: TGTGCCAGCAGCTTGGTACTATCCGGAGTGAATGAGCAGTTCTTC. Its translation: CASSLVLSGVNEQFF.

This clonotype appeared many times. The J gene is TRBJ2-7, the V gene TRBV7-8; 8 bases map to TRBD2. The germline V gene has CDR1 SGHVS and CDR2 FQNEAQ. V lost 5 bases and J lost 2; bases outside the gene matches: 5. The CDR3 loop spans 14 amino acids. The CDR3 bases are TGTGCCAGCAGCGTCAATAGCGGGACCTACGAGCAGTACTTC. Its translation is CASSVNSGTYEQYF.

This clonotype was counted only a few times. The chain combines TRBV6-5 with TRBJ1-6; 10 bases match TRBD1. Germline CDR1 MNHEY, CDR2 SVGAGI. V trimming: 2 bases; J trimming: 8 bases; junction bases outside the gene matches: 6. This CDR3 has 16 amino acids. Here the CDR3 DNA reads TGTGCCAGCAGTTACCAGGGACAGGGGTATTATTCACCCCTCCACTTT. Protein sequence: CASSYQGQGYYSPLHF.

This clonotype has at least ten counts. The rearrangement joins TRBV20-1 to TRBJ1-1; D is unclear. CDR1 and CDR2 (germline): DFQATT, SNEGSKA (reference sequence). Trimming pared 5 bases from V and 2 bases from J, leaving 9 bases between. This CDR3 has 12 residues. CDR3 residues: CSARQSNTEAFF. DNA of the CDR3: TGCAGTGCTCGGCAGAGTAACACTGAAGCTTTCTTT.

DNA of the CDR3: TGTGCCAGCAGCCAAGGTAGCGGGCCGCAGTATTTT. It is translated as CASSQGSGPQYF. V is TRBV3-1 and J is TRBJ2-3; 7 nucleotides align to TRBD2. This CDR3 is 12 amino acids long. V lost 1 base, J lost 10 bases, and 2 bases stayed unmatched. CDR1 and CDR2 (germline): LGHDT, YNNKEL (reference sequence).

This clonotype has ten or more counts. The chain couples TRBV7-9 to TRBJ2-3; TRBD2 agrees at 8 bases. The CDR3 is 13 residues long. CDR1 SEHNR and CDR2 FQNEAQ come from the germline V gene (reference sequence). V lost 1 base and J lost 9; bases outside the gene matches: 3. This CDR3 reads CASSLVTSDTQYF. CDR3 in DNA: TGTGCCAGCAGCTTAGTGACTAGCGACACGCAGTATTTT.

This clonotype was seen ten or more times. The V and J genes are TRBV12-3 or TRBV12-4 and TRBJ2-2, with a possible D match to TRBD2 (6 bases). The CDR3 covers 14 residues. V was clipped by 6 bases and J by 3 bases, with 11 bases between them. The CDR3 spells CASSRDSYTGELFF. The CDR3 nucleotides read TGTGCCAGCAGCCGGGACTCTTACACCGGGGAGCTGTTTTTT.

The table lists this clonotype with many counts. The chain carries TRBV20-1 and TRBJ1-5; D is undetermined. This CDR3 comprises 11 residues. The V gene's germline CDR1 is DFQATT and CDR2 SNEGSKA (reference sequence). The V end lost 2 bases, the J end lost 6 bases, and 5 bases lay between the germline ends. The CDR3 region has the DNA TGCAGTGCTAGATCGGGTCAGCCCCAGCATTTT. It translates to CSARSGQPQHF.